The present TCR beta chain was sequenced within a study of sequential checkpoint blockade in melanoma. Across the whole study: Randomization was 1:1 between first-line nivolumab→ipilimumab and ipilimumab→nivolumab. Maintenance nivolumab came after either treatment sequence.

Repertoires were generated with immunoSEQ multiplex PCR, while TCRdb's copy carries only in-frame clones and drops some. This table holds around 40,000 clones, 70% to 90% found once. Sample treatment: randomized to nivolumab then ipilimumab (arm A) or the reverse (arm B). Patients had received no earlier DNA-damaging chemotherapy. Sorted cells were live CD3+CD8+, lacking CD19 and CD56, from PBMCs. J gave up 4 bases and V 3 bases, and 7 bases lay outside the gene matches. There are 15 residues in the CDR3. Germline values: CDR1 SGDLS, CDR2 YYNGEE. The source of this sequence is a human donor with melanoma. The chain joins TRBV9 to TRBJ2-3, with 8 bases lining up with TRBD2. The source was CD8+ T cells sorted from blood (inferred from file names), collected from a patient given nivolumab and ipilimumab in sequence. The CDR3 spells CASSGVTSGADTQYF. For the CDR3, the DNA is TGTGCCAGCAGCGGGGTTACTAGCGGAGCAGATACGCAGTATTTT.